One and the same sample provided the 22 T cell receptor beta chains below, sequenced in a study of blood T cell repertoires in COVID-19. The method was immunoSEQ multiplex PCR; TCRdb's version includes in-frame clones alone and lacks a portion of them. The sample lists 200,000 or so clones, roughly 80% occurring once. What was sequenced was peripheral blood. The receptors derive from an older woman with acute or convalescent COVID-19.

V gene TRBV29-1 combines with J gene TRBJ1-1, with D perhaps TRBD1 (5 bases). The germline gives CDR1 SQVTM, CDR2 ANQGSEA. V was pared by 4 bases and J by 10 bases, with 19 bases between. The CDR3 is made up of 13 amino acids. CDR3 bases: TGCAGCGTTGTTCTCGGGGGTCAGGGATTAGCTTTCTTT. Translation gives CSVVLGGQGLAFF.

The V and J genes are TRBV4-3 and TRBJ1-3; D is ambiguous. Germline V gene sequence: CDR1 LGHNA, CDR2 YSLEER. This CDR3 comprises 15 residues. Trimming shortened V by 1 base and J by 2 bases, and 9 bases separated the two germline ends. The CDR3 DNA reads as TGCGCCAGCAGCCAAGCAGAAGGAGCTGGAAACACCATATATTTT. Translation: CASSQAEGAGNTIYF.

This chain joins TRBV4-1 and TRBJ1-4; 10 bases are a match to TRBD1. CDR3 length: 15 residues. The V and J ends lost 4 bases and 9 bases, in that order; junction bases with no gene match: 8. Germline lookup yields CDR1 MGHRA and CDR2 YSYEKL. The CDR3 spells CASSPDDRGLKKLFF. The DNA of the CDR3 is TGCGCCAGCAGCCCCGATGACAGGGGGCTTAAAAAACTGTTTTTT.

The rearrangement links TRBV5-1 to TRBJ1-1, with a possible D match to TRBD1 (6 bases). Trimming shortened V by 4 bases and J by 4 bases, and 14 bases separated the two germline ends. The CDR3 sequence is 14 residues long. Germline CDR1 is SGHRS and CDR2 is YFSETQ. CDR3 residues: CASSLRGPGTEAFF. CDR3 DNA: TGCGCCAGCAGCCTGCGGGGGCCGGGCACTGAAGCTTTCTTT.

A single count supports this clone. The V gene is TRBV27, the J gene TRBJ2-7; 10 bases are shared with TRBD2. Germline V gene sequence: CDR1 MNHEY, CDR2 SMNVEV (reference sequence). V shed 8 bases and J 4 bases; nucleotides not matched to a gene: 11. The length of the CDR3 is 15 residues. As DNA, the CDR3 is TGTGCCAGCCGACCGGGTAGCGGGGGGTGGTACGAGCAGTACTTC. The encoded protein is CASRPGSGGWYEQYF.

The table lists this clone with a count of one. This chain uses TRBV6-6 with TRBJ1-2; TRBD1 agrees at 7 bases. This CDR3 comprises 15 residues. With 2 bases clipped from V and 5 bases from J, the junction kept 8 bases outside the gene matches. Germline CDR1 reads MNHNY; CDR2 reads SVGAGI (reference sequence). The CDR3 here is CASSYARDRAYGYTF. In DNA, the CDR3 is TGTGCCAGCAGTTACGCGAGGGACAGAGCTTATGGCTACACCTTC.

The chain couples TRBV9 to TRBJ2-7; the match to TRBD1 covers 8 bases. Germline lookup yields CDR1 SGDLS and CDR2 YYNGEE. This CDR3 spans 15 amino acids. V shed 4 bases, J shed 3 bases, and the junction held 9 bases outside the gene matches. The CDR3 DNA follows: TGTGCCAGCAGCCCATCCGGGACAGGTGTCTACGAGCAGTACTTC. Translating gives CASSPSGTGVYEQYF.

The chain joins TRBV19 to TRBJ1-1, with 7 bases identical to TRBD1. Germline assignment: CDR1 LNHDA and CDR2 SQIVND (reference sequence). The CDR3 runs to 15 residues. The V gene end was trimmed by 6 bases and the J gene end by 4 bases; junction bases not matched to a gene: 11. CDR3: CASRREQGRFTEAFF. Here the CDR3 DNA reads TGTGCCAGTAGACGCGAACAGGGGAGATTCACTGAAGCTTTCTTT.

The rearrangement links TRBV12-5 to TRBJ1-1; 8 positions match TRBD1. V dropped 0 bases and J dropped 1; count of bases not matched to a gene: 10. There are 18 residues in the CDR3. Germline CDR1 is LGHNT and CDR2 is FRNRAP. In DNA form, the CDR3 reads TGTGCTAGTGGTTTGGTATTGGGTCAGGGGGCCCGGAACACTGAAGCTTTCTTT. Translation gives CASGLVLGQGARNTEAFF.

The J gene is TRBJ1-2, the V gene TRBV28; 8 nucleotides line up with TRBD1. Per the germline V gene, CDR1 is MDHEN and CDR2 is SYDVKM. J lost 3 bases, V lost 11 bases, and 20 bases had no gene match. CDR3 length equals 17 residues. DNA for the CDR3: TGTGCCGCAAACTCCGGACAGGGTAGAGCGAAGGACTATGGCTACACCTTC. It specifies CAANSGQGRAKDYGYTF.

J is TRBJ1-2 and V is TRBV19; 8 bases map to TRBD1. Germline V gene data show CDR1 as LNHDA and CDR2 as SQIVND (reference sequence). The J segment lost 5 bases and the V segment lost 4 bases, leaving 9 bases of the junction unmatched. CDR3 length: 15 amino acids. The CDR3 DNA sequence: TGTGCCAGTAGTACCCCGACAGGGGCGGGATATGGCTACACCTTC. It translates to CASSTPTGAGYGYTF.

V gene TRBV9 combines with J gene TRBJ2-5, with 7 nucleotides matching TRBD1. Trimming removed 3 bases from V and 3 bases from J; junction bases left unmatched: 2. Germline-derived CDR1 and CDR2 are SGDLS and YYNGEE. The CDR3 consists of 13 residues. CDR3 sequence (DNA): TGTGCCAGCAGCGCCGGGACAGAAGAGACCCAGTACTTC. Protein: CASSAGTEETQYF.

Details on this clone: Other DNA sequences from this sample encode an identical CDR3 as well. The chain is built from TRBV3-1 (or the pseudogene TRBV3-2) and TRBJ2-3; 10 bases are shared with TRBD2. This CDR3 is built from 14 residues. V lost 1 base, J lost 5 bases, and 0 bases stayed unmatched. Germline loops: CDR1 LGHDT, CDR2 YNNKEL (reference sequence). CDR3 nucleotide sequence: TGTGCCAGCAGCCAAGGACTAGCGGGAGATACGCAGTATTTT. Its protein product is CASSQGLAGDTQYF.

This CDR3 reads CASSRTGPGEQYF. CDR3 DNA sequence: TGTGCCAGCAGCCGGACCGGGCCGGGGGAGCAGTACTTC. The chain has TRBV12-3 or TRBV12-4 and TRBJ2-7; a possible D gene is TRBD2 (5 bases). The ends were cut back, 6 bases at V and 7 bases at J, with 16 bases in the middle. This CDR3 has 13 residues.

This clone was counted only a few times. The chain is built from TRBV5-1 and TRBJ2-7; 9 bases map to TRBD1. V trimming: 7 bases; J trimming: 3 bases; junction bases outside the gene matches: 2. The germline V gene encodes CDR1 SGHRS and CDR2 YFSETQ. CDR3 size: 12 residues. Here the CDR3 reads CASPGQGYEQYF. In DNA, the CDR3 is TGCGCCAGCCCGGGACAGGGCTACGAGCAGTACTTC.

Regarding this clone: Relative to the germline gene, one junction end is altered; a read error may explain this. The V call is TRBV12-5, the J call TRBJ1-2; D is undetermined. Germline V gene data show CDR1 as LGHNT and CDR2 as FRNRAP. The CDR3 loop spans 17 amino acids. The CDR3 DNA sequence: TGTGCTAGTGGTTTGCTCCGGGGTTGGAGGGAAGACTATGACTACACCTTC. This sequence encodes CASGLLRGWREDYDYTF.

The V gene is TRBV6-2 or TRBV6-3, the J gene TRBJ2-3, with a weak D call TRBD2 (5 bases). CDR1 and CDR2 from the germline V gene are MNHEY and SVGEGT. The CDR3 has 15 residues. V was cut by 5 bases and J by 0 bases, with 12 bases left in between. The CDR3, as DNA: TGTGCCAGCAGTGAGCGGAAACTTAGCACAGATACGCAGTATTTT. Protein: CASSERKLSTDTQYF.

CDR3: CASSPRGLIRGQETQYF. The CDR3 nucleotides read TGTGCCAGTAGTCCCCGGGGTCTGATACGGGGACAAGAGACCCAGTACTTC. The chain combines TRBV19 with TRBJ2-5; D possibly corresponds to TRBD2 (5 bases). The CDR3 totals 17 residues. V gave up 5 bases and J gave up 2 bases, with 21 bases separating them. Germline assignment: CDR1 LNHDA and CDR2 SQIVND (reference sequence).

The chain combines TRBV7-8 with TRBJ1-5, with 7 bases fitting TRBD1. There are 16 residues in the CDR3. The germline V gene has CDR1 SGHVS and CDR2 FQNEAQ. Trimming at V came to 6 bases and at J to 3 bases, leaving 11 bases not matched to a gene. CDR3 nucleotide sequence: TGTGCCAGCAGTTATACAGGGGACCCCTTCAATCAGCCCCAGCATTTT. This translates into CASSYTGDPFNQPQHF.

The chain uses TRBV11-3 and TRBJ1-1, with a weak D call TRBD1 (5 bases). The V gene's germline CDR1 is SGHNT and CDR2 YENEEA. Trimming left V 5 bases short and J 1 base short, with 8 bases between. The CDR3 length is 13 residues. CDR3 sequence reads: CASSQGQNTEAFF. CDR3 coding DNA: TGTGCCAGCAGCCAAGGACAGAACACTGAAGCTTTCTTT.

The rearrangement uses TRBV19 and TRBJ2-2, with 14 bases fitting TRBD2. CDR1 LNHDA and CDR2 SQIVND come from the germline V gene (reference sequence). The V segment lost 6 bases and the J segment 6 bases; nucleotides outside the gene matches: 6. The CDR3 has 16 residues. The CDR3 loop is CASRTSGGVRAGELFF. CDR3 nucleotide sequence: TGTGCCAGTAGGACTAGCGGGGGGGTGAGAGCCGGGGAGCTGTTTTTT.

The chain uses TRBV27 and TRBJ1-6, with 7 bases fitting TRBD1. The CDR3 consists of 16 residues. V trimming: 6 bases; J trimming: 4 bases; junction bases outside the gene matches: 9. Germline assignment: CDR1 MNHEY and CDR2 SMNVEV (reference sequence). CDR3 protein: CASRPGDRQYNSPLHF. The DNA of the CDR3 is TGTGCCAGCAGACCCGGGGACAGACAATATAATTCACCCCTCCACTTT.